This entry lists 22 T cell receptor beta chains sequenced from one sample in a study of blood T cells in healthy people across ages. Using a J-beta primer mix together with a sample-barcoded 5' primer, a second PCR was run for about 6 to 12 cycles. TCRdb re-called the 5' RACE reads through MiXCR, storing one row per CDR3 protein. The repertoire holds hundreds of thousands of distinct CDR3 sequences, with about 52% as singletons. The sequencing input was blood. These receptors were collected from a woman aged 55-69 years in good health.

This clonotype showed up just a few times. This rearrangement joins TRBV9 to TRBJ2-5; no reliable D call. Trimming took off 2 bases at V and 5 bases at J, with 13 bases between the two ends. CDR1 and CDR2 (germline): SGDLS, YYNGEE. This CDR3 contains 14 residues. As DNA, the CDR3 is TGTGCCAGCAGCGTGCTTCCTACGGAGGAGACCCAGTACTTC. It translates to CASSVLPTEETQYF. Full variable domain (remainder filled in from reference TRBV9 and TRBJ2-5): DSGVTQTPKHLITATGQRVTLRCSPRSGDLSVYWYQQSLDQGLQFLIQYYNGEERAKGNILERFSAQQFPDLHSELNLSSLELGDSALYFCASSVLPTEETQYFGPGTRLLVL.

The chain recombines TRBV4-2 with TRBJ2-7; no clear D gene. Between the trimmed V and J ends, which lost 0 bases and 3 bases, there was a span of 6 bases. Germline CDR1 and CDR2: LGHNA and YNFKEQ. This CDR3 is built from 13 residues. This CDR3 reads CASSQEVDYEQYF. As DNA, the CDR3 is TGTGCCAGCAGCCAAGAGGTTGACTACGAGCAGTACTTC.

This clonotype has only a few counts. The chain links TRBV20-1 to TRBJ2-5; D possibly matches TRBD1 or TRBD2 (5 bases each). V was clipped by 5 bases and J by 2 bases, with 9 bases between them. Germline V gives CDR1 DFQATT, CDR2 SNEGSKA (reference sequence). The CDR3 is made up of 12 amino acids. CDR3 in amino acids: CSAGGAQETQYF. CDR3 sequence (DNA): TGCAGTGCTGGGGGAGCACAAGAGACCCAGTACTTC.

Details on this clonotype: A read error is possible here, since a much larger clone lies one base away. The chain joins TRBV5-6 to TRBJ1-2; no firm D call. There are 12 residues in the CDR3. CDR1 and CDR2 (germline): SGHDT, YYEEEE. CDR3 residues: CASGLGKDGYTF. CDR3 DNA sequence: TGTGCCAGCGGCTTGGGGAAAGATGGCTACACCTTC.

The gene calls are TRBV20-1 and TRBJ2-3, with TRBD2 matching over 10 bases. Germline V gives CDR1 DFQATT, CDR2 SNEGSKA (reference sequence). The CDR3 has 13 amino acids. With 6 bases clipped from V and 6 bases from J, the junction kept 6 bases outside the gene matches. The CDR3 nucleotides read TGCAGTGCCGAGCGGGAGGGCCGTGATACGCAGTATTTT. This gives the protein CSAEREGRDTQYF.

The rearrangement joins TRBV6-5 to TRBJ2-6, with TRBD2 identical over 8 bases. V was pared by 10 bases and J by 0 bases, with 11 bases of the junction left unmatched. Looked up from germline, CDR1 is MNHEY and CDR2 is SVGAGI. The CDR3 covers 17 residues. CDR3 loop: CANSLLAGNSGANVLTF. The CDR3 DNA follows: TGTGCCAACAGCTTATTAGCGGGGAACTCTGGGGCCAACGTCCTGACTTTC.

As DNA, the CDR3 is TGTGCCAGCAGCAATCAGGGGGGGGTCGATGAGCAGTACTTC. Its translation: CASSNQGGVDEQYF. The V and J genes are TRBV7-2 and TRBJ2-7; D possibly matches TRBD1 or TRBD2 (7 bases each). This CDR3 region has 14 residues. Trimming stripped 5 bases from V and 7 bases from J, with 18 bases between. Germline V gene lookup returns CDR1 SGHTA and CDR2 FQGNSA.

On this clonotype itself: It may be a read error: a sequence one base away is much more abundant. This chain links TRBV5-6 with TRBJ2-5, with no clear D. The V end was cut by 3 bases, the J end by 11 bases, with 14 bases between. The CDR3 loop spans 12 amino acids. Per germline, CDR1 SGHDT and CDR2 YYEEEE. The CDR3 region has the DNA TGTGCCAGCAGCTCACGTAAGGGTGAGCAGTACTTC. As protein: CASSSRKGEQYF.

This clonotype was recorded a few times. The J gene is TRBJ2-3, the V gene TRBV4-3; D uncertain. Germline V lookup: CDR1 LGHNA, CDR2 YSLEER. The CDR3 loop spans 14 amino acids. V was pared by 2 bases and J by 2 bases, with 8 bases between. The CDR3 DNA reads as TGCGCCAGCAGCCAAAATGGAAACACAGATACGCAGTATTTT. Translated, it gives CASSQNGNTDTQYF.

With respect to this clonotype: Just one base apart from a much larger clone, this may be a read error. This chain joins TRBV6-5 and TRBJ2-1, with D possibly called TRBD1 or TRBD2 (5 bases each). CDR1 is MNHEY and CDR2 is SVGAGI in the germline V gene. V lost 4 bases, J lost 9 bases, and 25 bases lay in between. This CDR3 has 17 residues. The CDR3 reads CASSSLQALQEAIEQFF. The DNA of the CDR3 is TGTGCCAGCAGTTCCCTCCAAGCATTACAGGAGGCCATTGAGCAGTTCTTC.

This clonotype has just one count. An end of the junction differs from the germline gene, which may be a read error. The rearrangement uses TRBV13 and TRBJ1-2; 8 bases are shared with TRBD1. This CDR3 has 14 amino acids. Germline V gene lookup returns CDR1 PRHDT and CDR2 FYEKMQ (reference sequence). The CDR3: CACSLVAGGIGYTF. The CDR3 nucleotides are TGCGCCTGCAGCTTAGTGGCAGGGGGCATTGGCTACACCTTC.

There are a few counts of this clonotype. The V call is TRBV3-1, the J call TRBJ2-7; no definite D call. The CDR3 is made up of 13 amino acids. Trimming took 0 bases from V and 9 from J, leaving 12 bases between them. Germline CDR1 and CDR2: LGHDT and YNNKEL (reference sequence). CDR3 nucleotide sequence: TGTGCCAGCAGCCAAGAGAGTATTCATGGGCAGTACTTC. Protein sequence: CASSQESIHGQYF.

The rearrangement links TRBV20-1 to TRBJ2-1; TRBD2 agrees at 7 bases. With 1 base clipped from V and 9 bases from J, the junction kept 6 bases outside the gene matches. The CDR3 totals 13 residues. Per the germline V gene, CDR1 is DFQATT and CDR2 is SNEGSKA (reference sequence). The CDR3 coding sequence is TGCAGTGCTAGAGGGGCGGGAGACGGTGAGCAGTTCTTC. It is translated as CSARGAGDGEQFF.

Only a few counts were recorded for this clonotype. The genes are TRBV7-9 and TRBJ1-2; D gene unclear. CDR3 length: 16 amino acids. Trimming shortened V by 1 base and J by 0 bases, and 12 bases separated the two germline ends. CDR1 is SEHNR and CDR2 is FQNEAQ in the germline V gene (reference sequence). The CDR3 region is CASSLDLGSANYGYTF. The DNA of the CDR3 is TGTGCCAGCAGCTTAGACCTTGGCAGCGCTAACTATGGCTACACCTTC.

A few counts support this clonotype. The genes are TRBV6-1 and TRBJ2-6; TRBD2 matches 15 bases. V trimming: 7 bases; J trimming: 1 base; junction bases outside the gene matches: 8. The V gene's germline CDR1 is MNHNS and CDR2 SASEGT. The length of the CDR3 is 19 residues. CDR3 sequence reads: CASILGLAGGSSGANVLTF. In DNA form, the CDR3 reads TGTGCCAGCATCCTGGGACTAGCGGGAGGTTCGTCTGGGGCCAACGTCCTGACTTTC.

This clonotype was observed a handful of times. This chain joins TRBV4-2 and TRBJ1-6; no clear D gene. V gave up 0 bases and J gave up 6 bases, with 12 bases separating them. Germline-derived CDR1 and CDR2 are LGHNA and YNFKEQ. This CDR3 region has 16 residues. The CDR3 sequence is CASSQDGTPSNSPLHF. The CDR3 nucleotides read TGTGCCAGCAGCCAAGACGGCACACCATCTAATTCACCCCTCCACTTT.

This chain connects TRBV10-3 to TRBJ2-5; TRBD2 agrees at 12 bases. CDR1 is ENHRY, CDR2 SYGVKD, per germline. V trimming: 6 bases; J trimming: 11 bases; junction bases outside the gene matches: 16. CDR3 length: 16 amino acids. CDR3 in amino acids: CAIRGQLAGGRDEQYF. In DNA form, the CDR3 reads TGTGCCATCAGGGGACAGCTAGCGGGAGGGAGGGATGAGCAGTACTTC.

J is TRBJ2-7 and V is TRBV5-1; 7 nucleotides match TRBD2. The length of the CDR3 is 15 residues. V shed 3 bases, J shed 4 bases, and the junction held 10 bases outside the gene matches. CDR1 is SGHRS, CDR2 YFSETQ, per germline. Written as DNA, the CDR3 is TGCGCCAGCAGCTCCGGGCTGACTAGCATTTACGAGCAGTACTTC. It yields the protein CASSSGLTSIYEQYF.

The chain carries TRBV29-1 and TRBJ2-3; 11 positions agree with TRBD2. The CDR3 has 14 residues. Unmatched junction bases numbered 5, after V lost 4 bases and J lost 5 bases. Germline V CDR1 and CDR2: SQVTM, ANQGSEA. The DNA for the CDR3 is TGCAGCGTTGGCGATAGCGGGAGGGGAGATACGCAGTATTTT. Residues: CSVGDSGRGDTQYF.

This sequence joins TRBV7-3 and TRBJ2-5; 8 bases align to TRBD2. This CDR3 has 13 amino acids. From germline, CDR1 is SGHTA and CDR2 FQGTGA. V was clipped by 5 bases and J by 7 bases; unmatched bases: 6. CDR3 nucleotides: TGTGCCAGCAGCCCGACTAGCGACGCGACCCAGTACTTC. The encoded protein is CASSPTSDATQYF.

In its sample, this clonotype was seen a few times. The chain recombines TRBV7-9 with TRBJ2-4; 8 bases agree with TRBD1. Judging by the DNA end, TRBJ2-7 fits better; the J call may be wrong. The CDR3 covers 13 residues. Germline-derived CDR1 and CDR2 are SEHNR and FQNEAQ (reference sequence). CDR3 sequence reads: CASSSGQGNEQYF. CDR3 nucleotide sequence: TGTGCCAGCAGCTCCGGACAGGGCAACGAGCAGTACTTC.

The chain carries TRBV27 and TRBJ2-7, with a possible D match to TRBD2 (6 bases). This CDR3 has 15 residues. Germline V lookup: CDR1 MNHEY, CDR2 SMNVEV (reference sequence). Trimming took off 2 bases at V and 2 bases at J, with 13 bases between the two ends. The DNA for the CDR3 is TGTGCCAGCAGTTTAGGGGGGAGCTTCACCTACGAGCAGTACTTC. Translated: CASSLGGSFTYEQYF.